The 25 T cell receptor beta chains presented below share a single source sample, sequenced in a study of OX40 agonist ivuxolimab in advanced cancers. The method was immunoSEQ multiplex PCR; TCRdb's version includes in-frame clones alone and lacks a portion of them. The sample lists about 110,000 clones, about 91% occurring once. Sequences were derived from CD4+ or CD8+ T cells sorted from blood, sampled in a trial of the OX40 agonist ivuxolimab. The receptors were gathered from an adult with an advanced solid tumor such as melanoma, head and neck, liver or kidney cancer.

This chain uses TRBV7-8 with TRBJ1-1, with D perhaps TRBD1 (5 bases). Trimming shortened V by 0 bases and J by 3 bases, and 11 bases separated the two germline ends. The CDR3 runs to 15 residues. Germline V gene lookup returns CDR1 SGHVS and CDR2 FQNEAQ. CDR3 sequence: CASSLALGGYTEAFF. CDR3 bases: TGTGCCAGCAGCTTAGCGCTTGGGGGTTACACTGAAGCTTTCTTT.

This clone was seen only once. The chain combines TRBV6-5 with TRBJ2-7, with unresolved D. V dropped 6 bases and J dropped 6 bases, with 15 bases sitting between them. Germline loops: CDR1 MNHEY, CDR2 SVGAGI. This CDR3 is built from 13 residues. CDR3 residues: CASSNLGFREQYF. The CDR3 nucleotides read TGTGCCAGCAGCAATCTGGGCTTTCGCGAGCAGTACTTC.

The gene calls are TRBV19 and TRBJ2-1; maybe TRBD2 (5 bases). The germline CDR1 and CDR2 sequences are LNHDA and SQIVND (reference sequence). The CDR3 extends over 13 amino acids. V shed 6 bases and J shed 4 bases, with 10 bases lying between them. The CDR3 DNA reads TGTGCCAGTAGCGGGAAAGCATACAATGAGCAGTTCTTC. It specifies CASSGKAYNEQFF.

CDR3 nucleotides: TGTGCCAGCAGCTTTCAAGCGGGGATCTCCTACGAGCAGTACTTC. It is translated as CASSFQAGISYEQYF. V and J are TRBV7-3 and TRBJ2-7; 7 nucleotides agree with TRBD2. J was trimmed by 0 bases and V by 3 bases; bases with no gene match: 5. Germline V lookup: CDR1 SGHTA, CDR2 FQGTGA. The CDR3 spans 15 residues.

The rearrangement uses TRBV5-1 and TRBJ2-7; TRBD1 aligns across 12 bases. Looked up from germline, CDR1 is SGHRS and CDR2 is YFSETQ. The CDR3 loop spans 14 amino acids. V shed 6 bases, J shed 6 bases, and the junction held 7 bases outside the gene matches. CDR3 sequence: CASTPGTGGGEQYF. CDR3 DNA: TGCGCCAGCACGCCCGGGACAGGGGGCGGCGAGCAGTACTTC.

V is TRBV29-1 and J is TRBJ2-7; unclear D gene. The V end was cut by 3 bases, the J end by 8 bases, with 17 bases between. Germline V gene lookup returns CDR1 SQVTM and CDR2 ANQGSEA. The CDR3 covers 13 residues. The CDR3 spells CSVDGDRVGKQYF. Written as DNA, the CDR3 is TGCAGCGTTGACGGAGATAGGGTAGGGAAGCAGTACTTC.

The rearrangement uses TRBV6-1 and TRBJ1-2, with 10 bases aligning to TRBD1. Germline CDR1 is MNHNS and CDR2 is SASEGT. The ends lost 3 bases at V and 4 bases at J; junction bases unmatched: 14. The CDR3 totals 18 residues. CDR3 amino acids: CASSDPSGGTGDSYGYTF. CDR3 sequence (DNA): TGTGCCAGCAGTGACCCCTCGGGCGGGACAGGGGACAGCTATGGCTACACCTTC.

The chain joins TRBV9 to TRBJ2-1; 9 bases are a match to TRBD1. CDR1 and CDR2 from the germline V gene are SGDLS and YYNGEE. CDR3 length: 15 residues. The V gene end was trimmed by 0 bases and the J gene end by 8 bases; junction bases not matched to a gene: 6. The CDR3 sequence is CASSVEGQGWHEQFF. The CDR3 region has the DNA TGTGCCAGCAGCGTAGAGGGACAGGGTTGGCATGAGCAGTTCTTC.

The chain has TRBV27 and TRBJ2-6, with TRBD1 matching over 7 bases. This CDR3 contains 17 residues. V lost 3 bases to trimming and J lost 4 bases; unmatched junction nucleotides: 9. Germline assignment: CDR1 MNHEY and CDR2 SMNVEV (reference sequence). CDR3 nucleotides: TGTGCCAGCAGTTTCCACAGGGGTCTAGTGGGGGCCAACGTCCTGACTTTC. Amino acids: CASSFHRGLVGANVLTF.

The chain is built from TRBV6-6 and TRBJ2-7, with 7 bases lining up with TRBD1. With 4 bases clipped from V and 4 bases from J, the junction kept 13 bases outside the gene matches. CDR3 length: 16 amino acids. Per germline, CDR1 MNHNY and CDR2 SVGAGI (reference sequence). CDR3 nucleotides: TGTGCCAGCAGTTTACAACTGTCCGGGACAGCATACGAGCAGTACTTC. Residues: CASSLQLSGTAYEQYF.

The chain recombines TRBV7-2 with TRBJ1-1; 7 nucleotides line up with TRBD1. Trimming removed 3 bases from V and 5 bases from J; junction bases left unmatched: 12. Germline CDR1 and CDR2: SGHTA and FQGNSA. This CDR3 has 16 amino acids. CDR3 residues: CASSFRAGTAGTEAFF. The CDR3, as DNA: TGTGCCAGCAGCTTTAGGGCCGGGACAGCGGGAACTGAAGCTTTCTTT.

The CDR3, as DNA: TGTGCCAGCAGCTCTACTAGCGGGACATTCTACGAGCAGTACTTC. Translating it yields CASSSTSGTFYEQYF. The chain couples TRBV5-5 to TRBJ2-7; 10 nucleotides align to TRBD2. The J segment lost 3 bases and the V segment lost 3 bases, leaving 6 bases of the junction unmatched. This CDR3 is built from 15 residues. From germline, CDR1 is SGHKS and CDR2 YYEKEE (reference sequence).

The gene calls are TRBV12-5 and TRBJ2-1; TRBD2 is a possible D gene (5 bases). Trimming removed 0 bases from V and 4 bases from J, with 10 bases in between. This CDR3 contains 15 residues. Germline loops: CDR1 LGHNT, CDR2 FRNRAP. CDR3: CASGLVRWEYNEQFF. The CDR3 DNA sequence: TGTGCTAGTGGTTTGGTACGCTGGGAGTACAATGAGCAGTTCTTC.

The J gene is TRBJ1-2, the V gene TRBV4-1, with D unclear. Germline assignment: CDR1 MGHRA and CDR2 YSYEKL. The CDR3 has 11 residues. V was pared by 5 bases and J by 4 bases, with 5 bases between. The CDR3: CASSDGYGYTF. DNA of the CDR3: TGCGCCAGCAGCGATGGCTATGGCTACACCTTC.

The chain has TRBV11-3 and TRBJ2-7, with unresolved D. This CDR3 is built from 16 residues. CDR1 and CDR2 (germline): SGHNT, YENEEA. Trimming stripped 1 base from V and 0 bases from J, with 13 bases between. CDR3 coding DNA: TGTGCCAGCAGCTTAGGAATATTGGGGTTCTCCTACGAGCAGTACTTC. It codes for CASSLGILGFSYEQYF.

The J gene is TRBJ2-7, the V gene TRBV19; 10 bases match TRBD1. Germline V gene data show CDR1 as LNHDA and CDR2 as SQIVND (reference sequence). With 5 bases clipped from V and 5 bases from J, the junction kept 15 bases outside the gene matches. The CDR3 is made up of 17 amino acids. CDR3 region: CASSLGTGAGSTDEQYF. The CDR3 coding sequence is TGTGCCAGTAGTCTAGGGACAGGGGCCGGTTCGACGGACGAGCAGTACTTC.

Note on this clone: The junction departs from germline at one end; a sequencing error may be responsible. The chain employs TRBV7-7 and TRBJ2-5; 8 positions agree with TRBD1. The CDR3 runs 15 residues. Per the germline V gene, CDR1 is SSHAT and CDR2 is FNYEAQ (reference sequence). The CDR3 nucleotides are TGTGCTAGCAGCTCACAGGGGGTTTTAGGCGAGACCCAGTACTTC. This gives the protein CASSSQGVLGETQYF.

This clone was found a few times. The chain recombines TRBV9 with TRBJ1-1; D is ambiguous. The CDR3 is 13 residues long. Germline CDR1 reads SGDLS; CDR2 reads YYNGEE. V shed 0 bases and J shed 1 base, with 4 bases lying between them. The CDR3 protein is CASSVAPNTEAFF. The CDR3 DNA reads as TGTGCCAGCAGCGTAGCTCCGAACACTGAAGCTTTCTTT.

The rearrangement joins TRBV6-5 to TRBJ2-7; 7 bases line up with TRBD2. Germline CDR1 and CDR2: MNHEY and SVGAGI. With V trimmed by 2 bases and J by 6 bases, 10 bases remained unmatched. The CDR3 extends over 15 amino acids. The CDR3 coding sequence is TGTGCCAGCAGTTACAGCGGGACGAAGGGTTTCGAGCAGTACTTC. Its protein product is CASSYSGTKGFEQYF.

This chain joins TRBV18 and TRBJ1-2; no reliable D call. The CDR3 has 15 amino acids. Germline V gives CDR1 KGHSH, CDR2 LQKENI. V gave up 0 bases and J gave up 6 bases, with 14 bases separating them. Here the CDR3 DNA reads TGTGCCAGCTCACCACCCCAGGACCCGAAACATGGCTACACCTTC. Translation: CASSPPQDPKHGYTF.

The chain couples TRBV19 to TRBJ2-7; 15 positions agree with TRBD2. The germline gives CDR1 LNHDA, CDR2 SQIVND (reference sequence). The CDR3 length is 18 residues. V lost 3 bases and J lost 0; bases outside the gene matches: 6. CDR3 coding DNA: TGTGCCAGTAGTATGGGACTAGCGGGAGGACCTGGCTCCTACGAGCAGTACTTC. Translating it yields CASSMGLAGGPGSYEQYF.

The rearrangement joins TRBV5-1 to TRBJ1-1; 7 nucleotides match TRBD1. From germline, CDR1 is SGHRS and CDR2 YFSETQ. The CDR3 totals 15 residues. The trim removed 2 bases at V and 5 bases at J, leaving 9 bases unmatched. The CDR3 loop is CASSLVSRGMTEAFF. The DNA of the CDR3 is TGCGCCAGCAGCTTAGTGAGCAGGGGGATGACTGAAGCTTTCTTT.

DNA for the CDR3: TGCGCCAGCAGCCAAGGGCCCCTTAGGCAAGAGACCCAGTACTTC. It specifies CASSQGPLRQETQYF. The chain recombines TRBV4-1 with TRBJ2-5; no firm D call. Germline CDR1 is MGHRA and CDR2 is YSYEKL. V was pared by 1 base and J by 2 bases, with 11 bases between. The CDR3 totals 15 residues.

The genes are TRBV20-1 and TRBJ1-2; no definite D call. Germline CDR1 is DFQATT and CDR2 is SNEGSKA (reference sequence). Trimming removed 5 bases from V and 8 bases from J, with 6 bases in between. The CDR3 totals 9 residues. CDR3 coding DNA: TGCAGTGCTGTGCAAGGCTACACCTTC. This codes for CSAVQGYTF.

The chain couples TRBV13 to TRBJ2-2; TRBD1 matches 9 bases. CDR3 length: 16 amino acids. Trimming cost V 4 bases and J 1 base; bases outside gene matches: 4. Per the germline V gene, CDR1 is PRHDT and CDR2 is FYEKMQ (reference sequence). This CDR3 reads CASSSGQGGNTGELFF. Written as DNA, the CDR3 is TGTGCCAGCAGCTCGGGACAGGGAGGGAACACCGGGGAGCTGTTTTTT.